The subject of this entry is one TCR beta chain. Everyone who took part was roughly 18 to 89 years old, and they came from about two dozen US areas. In the source study's methods: Reference gene primer amplification gave nucleated cell count estimates. Some clones are missing from TCRdb's copy, which holds only in-frame ones; the method was immunoSEQ multiplex PCR. The D gene and trimming were derived from the DNA, and the V and J assignments and clone size from that table. The table lists 160,000 or so clones, roughly 84% of them singletons, with around 15% in the top ten. V lost 3 bases to trimming and J lost 2 bases; unmatched junction nucleotides: 5. CDR3 size: 14 residues. Germline CDR1 and CDR2: SGHNT and YYREEE (reference sequence). The sample originates from a study of blood T cell repertoires in COVID-19. Study-wide background: Acute and convalescent COVID-19 specimens originated in the United States, Italy and Spain. The cDNA or gDNA used as material had been derived from T cells, B-cell-depleted T cells, or PBMCs.

Sequenced: PBMCs or T cells enriched from blood (not recorded which). This TCR was sampled from a man between 50 and 59 years old who had recovered from COVID-19. The chain is built from TRBV5-4 and TRBJ2-7, with 7 bases aligning to TRBD1. CDR3 protein: CASSWGQRTYEQYF. The CDR3 DNA follows: TGTGCCAGCAGCTGGGGACAGCGTACCTACGAGCAGTACTTC.